This entry describes one T cell receptor beta chain. Germline is not matched at one junction end, which may reflect a read error. The data were taken from a study of CD8 T cells in Susac syndrome. The patients who served as multiple sclerosis controls were treatment-naive and had stable or active relapsing-remitting disease that fulfilled the revised McDonald criteria. CDR1 is MNHEY and CDR2 is SVGAGI in the germline V gene. CDR3 length: 14 amino acids. It was with random hexamers that 0.5 to 1 ug RNA was reverse transcribed. Amplification of TCR beta CDR3 used immunoSEQ multiplex PCR across 54 Vbeta and 13 Jbeta. TCRdb analysed the immunoSEQ multiplex PCR reads with MiXCR anew, one entry per CDR3 protein. The sample consists of about 130,000 distinct CDR3 sequences, over 75% of them appearing once.

J is TRBJ2-3 and V is TRBV6-5; TRBD1 aligns across 8 bases. This TCR was sampled from a human donor with multiple sclerosis. Sequenced sample: CD8+ T cells from PBMCs. The DNA for the CDR3 is TGTGCCAGCAGTTCGACAGGGGTCACAGATAGGCAGTATTTT. Translation gives CASSSTGVTDRQYF.